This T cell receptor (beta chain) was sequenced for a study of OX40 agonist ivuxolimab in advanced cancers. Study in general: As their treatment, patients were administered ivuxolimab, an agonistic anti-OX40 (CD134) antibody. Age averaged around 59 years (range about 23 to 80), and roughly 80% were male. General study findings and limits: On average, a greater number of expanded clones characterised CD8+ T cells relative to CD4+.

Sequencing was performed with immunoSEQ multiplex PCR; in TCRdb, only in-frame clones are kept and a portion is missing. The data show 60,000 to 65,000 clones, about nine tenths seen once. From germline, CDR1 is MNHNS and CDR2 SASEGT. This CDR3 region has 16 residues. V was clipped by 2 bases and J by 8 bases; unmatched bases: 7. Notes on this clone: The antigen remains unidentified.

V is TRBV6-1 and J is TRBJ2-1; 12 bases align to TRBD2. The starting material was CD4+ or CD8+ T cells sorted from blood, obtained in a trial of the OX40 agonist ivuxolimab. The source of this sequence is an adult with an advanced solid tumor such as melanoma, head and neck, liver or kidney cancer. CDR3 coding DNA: TGTGCCAGCAGTGAAAACCTAGCGGGAGGGCCGGATGAGCAGTTCTTC. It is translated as CASSENLAGGPDEQFF.